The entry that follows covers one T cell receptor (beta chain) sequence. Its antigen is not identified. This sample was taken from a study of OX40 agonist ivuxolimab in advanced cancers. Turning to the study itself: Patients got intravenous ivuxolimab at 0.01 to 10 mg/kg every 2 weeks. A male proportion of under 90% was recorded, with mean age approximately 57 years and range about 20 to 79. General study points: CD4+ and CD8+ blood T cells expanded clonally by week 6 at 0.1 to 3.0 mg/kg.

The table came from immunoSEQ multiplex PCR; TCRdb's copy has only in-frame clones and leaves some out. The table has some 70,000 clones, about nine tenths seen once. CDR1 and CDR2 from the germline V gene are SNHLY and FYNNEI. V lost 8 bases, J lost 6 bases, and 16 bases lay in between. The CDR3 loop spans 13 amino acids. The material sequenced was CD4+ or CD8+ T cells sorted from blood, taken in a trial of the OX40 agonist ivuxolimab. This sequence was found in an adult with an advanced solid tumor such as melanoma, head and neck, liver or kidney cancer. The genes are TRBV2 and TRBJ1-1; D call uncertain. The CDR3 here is CASSAHKAAEAFF. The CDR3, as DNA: TGTGCCAGCTCGGCCCATAAAGCCGCTGAAGCTTTCTTT.